This T cell receptor beta chain appears in the sequencing data of a study of breast tumors, draining lymph nodes, adjacent tissues. Concerning this clonotype itself: The target antigen is unknown.

Axillary draining lymph nodes of breast cancer patients supplied the node samples. CDR3 length: 15 residues. Trimming cost V 0 bases and J 5 bases, with 13 bases left between them. Germline V lookup: CDR1 KGHSY, CDR2 FQNENV. Findings and caveats of the study: Luminal-like breast cancer showed significantly greater tumor-nontumor repertoire similarity than basal-like breast cancer did. Findings are consistent with lymph node origin and intratumoral expansion of most tumor T cells. Tumor TCR diversity was below lymph nodes but above nontumor tissue.

TCRdb reanalysed the multiplex PCR reads using MiXCR and keeps one entry per CDR3 protein. The repertoire holds fewer than 150,000 distinct CDR3 sequences, with about 20% as singletons. The material sequenced was axillary lymph node tissue. The chain combines TRBV16 with TRBJ1-2; the D is unclear. The clonotype comes from a female donor with breast cancer. Some clones in this sample may be carry-over from other donors' samples. The CDR3 nucleotides are TGTGCCAGCAGCCAATCGCCTCCCGACGCTTATGGCTACACCTTC. This encodes CASSQSPPDAYGYTF.